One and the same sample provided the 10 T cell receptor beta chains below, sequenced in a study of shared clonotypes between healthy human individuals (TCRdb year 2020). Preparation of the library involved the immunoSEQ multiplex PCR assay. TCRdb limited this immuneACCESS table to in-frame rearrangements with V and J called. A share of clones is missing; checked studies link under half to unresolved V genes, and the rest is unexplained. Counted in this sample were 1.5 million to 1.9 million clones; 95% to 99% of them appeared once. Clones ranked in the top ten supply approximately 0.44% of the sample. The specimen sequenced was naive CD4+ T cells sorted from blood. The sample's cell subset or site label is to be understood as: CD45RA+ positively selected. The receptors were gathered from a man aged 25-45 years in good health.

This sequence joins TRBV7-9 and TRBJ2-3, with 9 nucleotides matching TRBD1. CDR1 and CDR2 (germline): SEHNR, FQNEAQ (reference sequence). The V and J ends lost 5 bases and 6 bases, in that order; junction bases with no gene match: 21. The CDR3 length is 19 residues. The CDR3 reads CASSVSSADRGIEEDTQYF. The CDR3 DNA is TGTGCCAGCAGCGTATCTTCCGCGGACAGGGGTATAGAGGAGGATACGCAGTATTTT.

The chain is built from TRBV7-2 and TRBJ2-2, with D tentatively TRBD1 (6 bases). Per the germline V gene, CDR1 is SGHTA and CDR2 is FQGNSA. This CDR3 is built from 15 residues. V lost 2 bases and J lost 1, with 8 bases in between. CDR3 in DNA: TGTGCCAGCAGCTTAAGGGGGATGAACACCGGGGAGCTGTTTTTT. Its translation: CASSLRGMNTGELFF.

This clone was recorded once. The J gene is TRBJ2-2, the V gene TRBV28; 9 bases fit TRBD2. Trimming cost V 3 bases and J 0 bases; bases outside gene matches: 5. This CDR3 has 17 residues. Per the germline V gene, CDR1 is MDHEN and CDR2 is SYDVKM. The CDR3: CASSLGLAGPNTGELFF. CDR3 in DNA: TGTGCCAGCAGTTTGGGGCTAGCGGGACCGAACACCGGGGAGCTGTTTTTT.

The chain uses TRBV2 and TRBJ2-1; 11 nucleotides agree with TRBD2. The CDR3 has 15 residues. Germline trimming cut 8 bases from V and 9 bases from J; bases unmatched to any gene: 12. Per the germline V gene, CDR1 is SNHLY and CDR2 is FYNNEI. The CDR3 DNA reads TGTGCCAGCGGAATAGCGGGAGGGCCGGGCACTGAGCAGTTCTTC. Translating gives CASGIAGGPGTEQFF.

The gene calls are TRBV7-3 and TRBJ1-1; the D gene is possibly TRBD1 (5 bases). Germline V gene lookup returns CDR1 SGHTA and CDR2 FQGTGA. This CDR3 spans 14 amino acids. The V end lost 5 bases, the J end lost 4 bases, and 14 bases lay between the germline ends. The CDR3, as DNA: TGTGCCAGCAGCCCGGGTGGGGCGGGCACTGAAGCTTTCTTT. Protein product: CASSPGGAGTEAFF.

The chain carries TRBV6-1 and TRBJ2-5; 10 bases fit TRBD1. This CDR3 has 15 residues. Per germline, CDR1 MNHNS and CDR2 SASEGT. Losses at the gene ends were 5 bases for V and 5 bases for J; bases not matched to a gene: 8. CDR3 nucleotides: TGTGCCAGCAGTCACTGGACAGGGGGAGGGGAGACCCAGTACTTC. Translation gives CASSHWTGGGETQYF.

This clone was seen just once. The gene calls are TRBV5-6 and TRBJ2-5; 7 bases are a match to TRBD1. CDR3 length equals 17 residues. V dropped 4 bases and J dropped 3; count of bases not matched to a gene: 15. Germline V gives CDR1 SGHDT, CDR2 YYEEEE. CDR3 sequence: CASSQRHNLDRKETQYF. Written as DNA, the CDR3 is TGTGCCAGCAGCCAGCGTCACAACTTGGACAGGAAAGAGACCCAGTACTTC.

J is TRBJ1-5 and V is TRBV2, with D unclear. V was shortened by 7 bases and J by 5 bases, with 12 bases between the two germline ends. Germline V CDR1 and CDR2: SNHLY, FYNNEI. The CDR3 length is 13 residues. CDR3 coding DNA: TGTGCCAGCAAATCGGCAGAAGATCAGCCCCAGCATTTT. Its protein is CASKSAEDQPQHF.

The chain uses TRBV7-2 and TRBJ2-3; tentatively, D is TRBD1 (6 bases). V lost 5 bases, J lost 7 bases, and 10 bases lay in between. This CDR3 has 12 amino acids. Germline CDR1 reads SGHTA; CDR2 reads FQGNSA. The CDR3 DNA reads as TGTGCCAGCAGCGAACAGGGATATACGCAGTATTTT. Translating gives CASSEQGYTQYF. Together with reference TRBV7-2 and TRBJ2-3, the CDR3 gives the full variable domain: GAGVSQSPSNKVTEKGKDVELRCDPISGHTALYWYRQSLGQGLEFLIYFQGNSAPDKSGLPSDRFSAERTGGSVSTLTIQRTQQEDSAVYLCASSEQGYTQYFGPGTRLTVL.

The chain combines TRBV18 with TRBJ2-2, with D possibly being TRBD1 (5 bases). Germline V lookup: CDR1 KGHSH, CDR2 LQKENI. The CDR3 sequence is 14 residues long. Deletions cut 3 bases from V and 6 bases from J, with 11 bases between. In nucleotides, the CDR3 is TGTGCCAGCTCACCTCAGGGAATGGCCGGGGAGCTGTTTTTT. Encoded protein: CASSPQGMAGELFF.